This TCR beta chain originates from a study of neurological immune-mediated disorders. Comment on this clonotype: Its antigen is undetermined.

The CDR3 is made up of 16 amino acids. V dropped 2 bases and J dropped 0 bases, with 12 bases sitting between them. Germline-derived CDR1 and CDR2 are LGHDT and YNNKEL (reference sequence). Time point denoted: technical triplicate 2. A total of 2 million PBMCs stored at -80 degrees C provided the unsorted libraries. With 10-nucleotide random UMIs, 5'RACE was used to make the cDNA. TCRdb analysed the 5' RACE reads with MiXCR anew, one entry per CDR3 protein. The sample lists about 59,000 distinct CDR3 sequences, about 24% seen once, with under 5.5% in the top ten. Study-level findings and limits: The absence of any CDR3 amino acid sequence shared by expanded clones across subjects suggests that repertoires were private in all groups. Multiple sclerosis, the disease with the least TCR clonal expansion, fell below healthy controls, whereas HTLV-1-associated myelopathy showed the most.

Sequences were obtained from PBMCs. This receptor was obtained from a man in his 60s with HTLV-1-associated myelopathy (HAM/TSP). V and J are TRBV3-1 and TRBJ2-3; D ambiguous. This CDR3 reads CASSQRRSTSTDTQYF. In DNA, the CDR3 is TGTGCCAGCAGCCAACGGCGGAGTACTAGCACAGATACGCAGTATTTT.